The 6 T cell receptor beta chains reported below all come from one sample, sequenced in a study of T cell responses to AZD1222 COVID-19 vaccine. Here immunoSEQ multiplex PCR was the method, and the copy in TCRdb shows in-frame clones only, minus some. The sample shows about 170,000 clones, just over 90% of them seen only once. Source: peripheral blood, taken on day 0 of AZD1222 vaccination. The source of these receptors is an adult in good health.

The chain couples TRBV18 to TRBJ2-3; 9 nucleotides align to TRBD1. The CDR3 runs 20 residues. Germline V gene data show CDR1 as KGHSH and CDR2 as LQKENI. V trimming: 3 bases; J trimming: 6 bases; junction bases outside the gene matches: 22. The DNA for the CDR3 is TGTGCCAGCTCACCCAAGATTGCCTCAATGGGGACAGGGTTTATGGATACGCAGTATTTT. It encodes CASSPKIASMGTGFMDTQYF.

This chain uses TRBV18 with TRBJ1-3, with D possibly matching TRBD1 (5 bases). The germline V gene encodes CDR1 KGHSH and CDR2 LQKENI. The CDR3 contains 20 residues. Trimming pared 1 base from V and 0 bases from J, leaving 22 bases between. The CDR3 region has the DNA TGTGCCAGCTCACCACGAGCAGGACATCCTCAAACTTACTCTGGAAACACCATATATTTT. Residues: CASSPRAGHPQTYSGNTIYF.

V is TRBV3-1 (or the pseudogene TRBV3-2) and J is TRBJ2-1; tentatively, D is TRBD1 (5 bases). Germline V gene data show CDR1 as LGHDT and CDR2 as YNNKEL (reference sequence). V gave up 5 bases and J gave up 5 bases, with 13 bases separating them. This CDR3 has 14 residues. CDR3 nucleotide sequence: TGTGCCAGCAGCAGCATTGGGGCCGACAATGAGCAGTTCTTC. Its protein product is CASSSIGADNEQFF.

The J gene is TRBJ2-2, the V gene TRBV5-1; a possible D gene is TRBD2 (5 bases). The CDR3 is 16 residues long. V was pared by 4 bases and J by 2 bases, with 15 bases between. CDR1 is SGHRS, CDR2 YFSETQ, per germline. The CDR3 here is CASSPWGESNTGELFF. Written as DNA, the CDR3 is TGCGCCAGCAGCCCATGGGGAGAATCTAACACCGGGGAGCTGTTTTTT.

This chain joins TRBV6-5 and TRBJ1-5; tentative D call: TRBD1 (6 bases). Deletions cut 5 bases from V and 0 bases from J, with 8 bases between. The CDR3 extends over 14 amino acids. Germline CDR1 and CDR2: MNHEY and SVGAGI. CDR3 DNA: TGTGCCAGCAGTCGGACAGTTAGCAATCAGCCCCAGCATTTT. This gives the protein CASSRTVSNQPQHF.

The DNA for the CDR3 is TGTGCCAGCAGTGATGGGGGGTCGTGGGAGCCCCAGCATTTT. Translation: CASSDGGSWEPQHF. The V gene is TRBV2, the J gene TRBJ1-5; a possible D gene is TRBD1 (5 bases). V was trimmed by 3 bases and J by 8 bases, leaving 14 bases between them. Germline V CDR1 and CDR2: SNHLY, FYNNEI. There are 14 residues in the CDR3.